This T cell receptor beta chain appears in the sequencing data of a study of CD8+ T cells in alopecia areata. Study-wide context: It was oral tofacitinib, at 5 to 10 mg twice daily, that treated patients received.

Regarding treatment: oral pan-JAK inhibitor, 5-10 mg twice daily. A FACSAria was used to sort CD4+ and CD8+ T cells. These cells came from PBMCs. Points from the study as a whole: Lesional scalp displayed greater clonality than normal scalp, most notably in alopecia totalis/universalis.

The germline CDR1 and CDR2 sequences are LNHDA and SQIVND (reference sequence). This CDR3 region has 14 residues. Of note for this clone: Antigen specificity is unknown.

Extracted from the samples, RNA was reverse transcribed into cDNA to serve as the sequencing template. Generated by immunoSEQ multiplex PCR, the TCRdb table keeps only in-frame clones and is missing some. Among about 140,000 clones listed, roughly 82% were seen once. The specimen comprised CD8+ T cells sorted from blood, sampled at week 4, from a patient treated with tofacitinib. The rearrangement links TRBV19 to TRBJ2-5, with TRBD1 as a possible D gene (5 bases). The DNA matches TRBJ2-7 better at its end, which makes the J call doubtful. This sequence originates from a human donor with alopecia areata. The CDR3 nucleotides are TGTGCCAGTAGTACGACAGAGAGTGTGTACGAGCAGTACTTC. It codes for CASSTTESVYEQYF.